A single sample is the source of the 2 T cell receptor beta chains below, sequenced in a study of blood T cell repertoires in COVID-19. Some clones are missing from TCRdb's copy, which holds only in-frame ones; the method was immunoSEQ multiplex PCR. Among around 200,000 clones listed, more than 85% were seen once. The sample taken for sequencing was peripheral blood. These TCRs come from a man between 35 and 55 years old with active or convalescent COVID-19.

This chain links TRBV27 with TRBJ2-1; 7 bases align to TRBD2. Trimming removed 6 bases from V and 8 bases from J; junction bases left unmatched: 22. Looked up from germline, CDR1 is MNHEY and CDR2 is SMNVEV (reference sequence). The CDR3 is 18 residues long. CDR3 sequence: CASSSGRVSGVLNDEQFF. For the CDR3, the DNA is TGTGCCAGCAGCTCAGGGAGGGTGAGCGGGGTATTGAACGATGAGCAGTTCTTC.

This clone has a handful of counts. This chain joins TRBV4-1 and TRBJ2-7; tentatively, D is TRBD2 (7 bases). Germline V gene sequence: CDR1 MGHRA, CDR2 YSYEKL. This CDR3 region has 16 residues. V shed 0 bases and J shed 3 bases, with 15 bases lying between them. This CDR3 reads CASSQDGRGGIYEQYF. CDR3 sequence (DNA): TGCGCCAGCAGCCAAGATGGGAGGGGGGGCATCTACGAGCAGTACTTC.